The 9 T cell receptor beta chains given below trace back to one sample, sequenced in a study of patients and donors after allogeneic stem cell transplantation. Each CDR3 protein is one row after TCRdb ran MiXCR on the RT-PCR reads. This sample has fewer than 180,000 distinct CDR3 sequences, with about 40% found just once. Input material: blood, either unsorted or a sorted T cell fraction (not recorded which). These receptors came from a human donor who was either an allogeneic HSCT recipient or a stem cell or donor lymphocyte infusion donor (not recorded which). It is not recorded whose cells these are; they may come from a transplant donor.

Ten or more counts support this clonotype. The genes are TRBV12-3 or TRBV12-4 and TRBJ1-5, with a possible D match to TRBD1 (6 bases). Trimming cost V 0 bases and J 9 bases, with 12 bases left between them. CDR3 length equals 14 residues. The CDR3 region has the DNA TGTGCCAGCAGTTTAGCGGGGGCGGTGGGGCCCCAGCATTTT. Encoded protein: CASSLAGAVGPQHF.

The rearrangement links TRBV27 to TRBJ2-5; D perhaps matches TRBD2 (5 bases). Looked up from germline, CDR1 is MNHEY and CDR2 is SMNVEV (reference sequence). The CDR3 extends over 16 amino acids. The ends were cut back, 5 bases at V and 5 bases at J, with 21 bases in the middle. The CDR3 nucleotides are TGTGCCAGCAGTACGACGGGGTCCGGCGGAACGGAGACCCAGTACTTC. It yields the protein CASSTTGSGGTETQYF.

This chain uses TRBV3-1 with TRBJ1-2; D gene unclear. The V and J ends lost 1 base and 7 bases respectively, with 7 bases between them. The CDR3 sequence is 12 residues long. The germline gives CDR1 LGHDT, CDR2 YNNKEL (reference sequence). The DNA of the CDR3 is TGTGCCAGCAGCCAAGTGAGGACTGGCTACACCTTC. It specifies CASSQVRTGYTF.

The CDR3 nucleotides are TGTGCCAGCAGTGTTGACAGCACTGGAAGGTCTGAAGCTTTCTTT. Protein product: CASSVDSTGRSEAFF. The chain has TRBV12-3 or TRBV12-4 and TRBJ1-1, with D possibly matching TRBD1 (5 bases). This CDR3 is built from 15 residues. V was shortened by 5 bases and J by 6 bases, with 19 bases between the two germline ends.

The genes are TRBV9 and TRBJ1-2; tentatively, D is TRBD1 (5 bases). Germline-derived CDR1 and CDR2 are SGDLS and YYNGEE. The V gene lost 7 bases and the J gene lost 2 bases, with 12 bases spanning the gap. The CDR3 is 13 residues long. Here the CDR3 reads CASRDGINYGYTF. In DNA, the CDR3 is TGTGCCAGCCGGGACGGCATAAACTATGGCTACACCTTC.

This clonotype was counted a few times. J is TRBJ2-5 and V is TRBV7-2; 14 bases map to TRBD2. J was trimmed by 5 bases and V by 6 bases; bases with no gene match: 11. This CDR3 spans 17 amino acids. The germline V gene encodes CDR1 SGHTA and CDR2 FQGNSA. CDR3 in DNA: TGTGCCAGCAGTTACCTCGTGGGACTAGCGGGGGAGGAGACCCAGTACTTC. This codes for CASSYLVGLAGEETQYF.

The rearrangement uses TRBV27 and TRBJ1-5; D is uncertain. The CDR3 covers 18 residues. CDR1 and CDR2 from the germline V gene are MNHEY and SMNVEV (reference sequence). The V and J ends lost 5 bases and 6 bases respectively, with 26 bases between them. CDR3 sequence: CASSPRGGISSSGQPQHF. The DNA of the CDR3 is TGTGCCAGCAGTCCTCGTGGCGGGATCTCTTCATCAGGTCAGCCCCAGCATTTT.

This clonotype was observed a handful of times. The CDR3 nucleotides read TGTGCCAGCAGTTACTTCAGGGGGCGCTCAAAAGGCACTGAAGCTTTCTTT. This encodes CASSYFRGRSKGTEAFF. This chain uses TRBV6-5 with TRBJ1-1; 8 nucleotides line up with TRBD1. This CDR3 spans 17 amino acids. V dropped 1 base and J dropped 4; count of bases not matched to a gene: 11. CDR1 and CDR2 from the germline V gene are MNHEY and SVGAGI.

The CDR3 nucleotides are TGCAGTGCTAGGGACCTACTGATGAACACTGAAGCTTTCTTT. Amino acid sequence: CSARDLLMNTEAFF. The V and J genes are TRBV20-1 and TRBJ1-1; D ambiguous. The length of the CDR3 is 14 residues. The V gene lost 3 bases and the J gene lost 0 bases, with 11 bases spanning the gap. The germline V gene has CDR1 DFQATT and CDR2 SNEGSKA (reference sequence).